This T cell receptor beta chain was captured in a study of T cells after yellow fever vaccination. Study-level findings and limits: Boosting was followed by the reappearance of most primary-vaccination clones (around 95% CD4, 85% to 90% CD8).

Between the trimmed V and J ends, which lost 8 bases and 6 bases, there was a span of 14 bases. The CDR3 totals 13 residues. The V gene's germline CDR1 is ENHRY and CDR2 SYGVKD. For TCR, cDNA came from 5'RACE template switching, which added a universal primer site and UMIs. TCRdb independently ran MiXCR on the 5' RACE reads; one entry per CDR3 protein. The sample shows fewer than 400,000 distinct CDR3 sequences, 6% to 8% of them seen only once. With respect to this clonotype: Its antigen is undetermined.

The starting material was PBMCs, obtained 5 days after the yellow fever booster vaccination. This TCR was recovered from a young man who received the YFV17D yellow fever vaccine. The chain is built from TRBV10-3 and TRBJ2-1, with TRBD2 as a possible D gene (6 bases). The CDR3 DNA follows: TGTGCCATCGATGACGGGAGAGGCAATGAGCAGTTCTTC. Its protein product is CAIDDGRGNEQFF.